The present TCR beta chain was sequenced within a study of T cells in Graves' hyperthyroidism and ophthalmopathy. Study results and caveats: Among thyroid clonotypes expanded above 0.001, most also appeared in blood. Progression to ophthalmopathy was predicted a median of approximately 6.4 months early.

The CDR3 length is 15 residues. CDR1 is MNHNS, CDR2 SASEGT, per germline. J lost 7 bases, V lost 6 bases, and 10 bases had no gene match. This clonotype was observed at least ten times. Its antigen is as yet unknown. Hyperthyroidism was newly diagnosed in patients aged 18 to 65 (duration under 2 months). PBMCs were obtained from 9.5 to 10 ml fresh peripheral blood. TCR beta CDR3 regions were amplified from RNA. HTBI primers were used for first-round RT-PCR of the TCR CDR3. TCRdb fed the multiplex PCR reads into MiXCR, producing one record per CDR3 protein. Of approximately 320,000 distinct CDR3 sequences detected, over 15% appear once; the ten largest clones hold around 33%.

This sequence originates from a man aged 25 to 40 with Graves' hyperthyroidism. Sample: blood. The J gene is TRBJ1-5, the V gene TRBV6-1; 9 nucleotides agree with TRBD1. The CDR3 nucleotides read TGTGCCAGCAGAAAGGGGGGACAGGGAGGACAGCCCCAGCATTTT. Its protein product is CASRKGGQGGQPQHF.